This is a list of T cell receptor beta chains from one sample in a study of human T cells and chemical hapten exposure. TCRdb fed the RACE reads into MiXCR, producing one record per CDR3 protein. The data contain some 62,000 distinct CDR3 sequences, 8% to 13% of them singletons. The starting material was whole blood, obtained in connection with sensitization to the hapten diphenylcyclopropenone (DPC). The receptors stem from a woman in her twenties or thirties with alopecia areata. Some clones in this sample may be carry-over from other donors' samples. Each CDR3 is given with its conserved first and last residue. The D gene is left open where the match is weak. Size tells how often a clone was seen (once, few, many) or the class of an expanded clone, and some rows leave it out.

cdr3_nt cdr3_aa j_call v_call d_call clone_size
TGCAGTGCTAGTGGTAGCAGGAGACCTGAGACCCAGTACTTC CSASGSRRPETQYF TRBJ2-5 TRBV20-1 - -
TGTGCCAGCAGTTACTCGACAGTAACTGAAGCTTTCTTT CASSYSTVTEAFF TRBJ1-1 TRBV6-2/TRBV6-3 - few
TGTGCCAGCAGCCAAGATGGGGTCTGGAGGCGGGAAGAGACCCAGTACTTC CASSQDGVWRREETQYF TRBJ2-5 TRBV3-1 - -
TGCGCCAGCAGTCGTACTAGCGGCCGATCCAACACCGGGGAGCTGTTTTTT CASSRTSGRSNTGELFF TRBJ2-2 TRBV23-1 TRBD2 few
TGTGCCAGCACCCACCATCCGGGGGGGGTGTTCTTC CASTHHPGGVFF TRBJ2-1 TRBV7-9 TRBD2 few
TGTGCCAGCAAACTAGCGGAGTACACAGATACGCAGTATTTT CASKLAEYTDTQYF TRBJ2-3 TRBV7-6 TRBD2 few
TGCGCCAGCAGCTCAGGGCCTGGGGTAGAGGGAAGTGAGCAGTTCTTC CASSSGPGVEGSEQFF TRBJ2-1 TRBV5-1 - -
TGTGCCAGCTCACCCTCGGGGGCTACAACCCAAGAGACCCAGTACTTC CASSPSGATTQETQYF TRBJ2-5 TRBV18 - few
TGTGCCAGCAGTCCCAGGGACAGGGGACGTGAAAAACTGTTTTTT CASSPRDRGREKLFF TRBJ1-4 TRBV28 TRBD1 few
TGTGCCAGCAGCGAAACTAACTATGGCTACACCTTC CASSETNYGYTF TRBJ1-2 TRBV25-1 - many
TGCAGCGTCGCAACAGGGCTTAAGCGGGAGCAGTACTTC CSVATGLKREQYF TRBJ2-7 TRBV29-1 - few
TGTGCCAGCAGCTTAGGTCCCAGCGGGAGCAATGAGCAGTTCTTC CASSLGPSGSNEQFF TRBJ2-1 TRBV11-2 TRBD2 many
TGTGCCAGCAGCGACAAACCACAGGGCCTTCACATCTTC CASSDKPQGLHIF TRBJ2-7 TRBV2 - many
TGTGCCAGCAGTCCAAGGGGTACCTCTGGAAACACCATATATTTT CASSPRGTSGNTIYF TRBJ1-3 TRBV2 - many
TGCGCCAGCAGCCAAGATCCTGGCTCTGGAAACACCATATATTTT CASSQDPGSGNTIYF TRBJ1-3 TRBV4-1 - few
TGTGCCAGCAACAGAAGACAGGATAGAGAAAAACTGTTTTTT CASNRRQDREKLFF TRBJ1-4 TRBV28 - few
TGTGCCAGCAGTTTAGCCCTGTCAGCCCGCTCTGGAAACACCATATATTTT CASSLALSARSGNTIYF TRBJ1-3 TRBV12-3/TRBV12-4 - many
TGTGCCAGCAGCCTACCTCGCTGGAGCACCGACGGGGATGAGCAGTTCTTC CASSLPRWSTDGDEQFF TRBJ2-1 TRBV13 - few
TGTGCCAGCAGCCAGAACGTCCTAGCGGGAGGGGCGGGCAATGAGCAGTTCTTC CASSQNVLAGGAGNEQFF TRBJ2-1 TRBV3-1 TRBD2 many
TGTGCCAGCAGGGCCCCGGGTCGGGGTAATGAAAAACTGTTTTTT CASRAPGRGNEKLFF TRBJ1-4 TRBV28 - -
TGTGCCAGCAGCTTAGAATCCAGCCTTGAAAAACTGTTTTTT CASSLESSLEKLFF TRBJ1-4 TRBV11-2 - many
TGTGCCAGCAGTTCCTTGATAAGGGTCACTGAAGCTTTCTTT CASSSLIRVTEAFF TRBJ1-1 TRBV6-5 - -
TGTGCCAGCACCACGGGACTAGACTCCACTGAAGCTTTCTTT CASTTGLDSTEAFF TRBJ1-1 TRBV7-9 - -
TGCAGTGCTGGAGGTCGACAGGGAGCTCAGCCCCAGCATTTT CSAGGRQGAQPQHF TRBJ1-5 TRBV20-1 TRBD1 few
TGTGCCAGCAGTTTGCAAGGGACAGCTAACACTGAAGCTTTCTTT CASSLQGTANTEAFF TRBJ1-1 TRBV12-3/TRBV12-4 TRBD1 many
TGTGCCAGTAGTATGGGCCTCCGGGCCCACAATCAGCCCCAGCATTTT CASSMGLRAHNQPQHF TRBJ1-5 TRBV19 - few
TGTGCCAGCTCACCGGGACAGGTGGGACCTGAAGCTTTCTTT CASSPGQVGPEAFF TRBJ1-1 TRBV18 TRBD1 many
TGCAGTGCTAGAGGGGACAGCCACTATGGCTACACCTTC CSARGDSHYGYTF TRBJ1-2 TRBV20-1 TRBD1 -
TGTGCCAGCAGCGTAGCTCCCCTGGGACTAGCGGGACGCACAGATACGCAGTATTTT CASSVAPLGLAGRTDTQYF TRBJ2-3 TRBV9 TRBD2 -
TGCAGCGCCGCAGCGGGACCAATCAGCTCCTACAATGAGCAGTTCTTC CSAAAGPISSYNEQFF TRBJ2-1 TRBV29-1 TRBD2 many
TGTGCCATCAGTGAGACCGGGACAGGGGCCTCCTATAATTCACCCCTCCACTTT CAISETGTGASYNSPLHF TRBJ1-6 TRBV10-3 TRBD1 many